What follows are 18 T cell receptor beta chains derived from one specimen sequenced in a study of radiotherapy plus CTLA-4 blockade in lung cancer (dated 2018 in TCRdb). The method was the immunoSEQ multiplex PCR assay. As stored in TCRdb, this immuneACCESS dataset retains in-frame rearrangements with V and J assigned. A fraction of the clones does not appear; measured against another copy, unresolved V genes explain less than half of the discrepancy, and the remainder lacks a known reason. In this sample the table shows tens of thousands of clones, about 70% of which occur a single time. Of the sample, 8.5% to 9% falls within the top ten clones. Source: peripheral blood, taken from a patient treated with radiotherapy plus ipilimumab. These receptors came from a human donor with non-small cell lung cancer who had stable disease on radiotherapy plus ipilimumab.

This clone is a singleton in its sample. The J gene is TRBJ2-1, the V gene TRBV4-1; weak D call: TRBD2 (6 bases). Germline V gene data show CDR1 as MGHRA and CDR2 as YSYEKL. CDR3 length equals 13 residues. V lost 4 bases and J 16 bases, leaving 20 bases between the germline ends. Here the CDR3 reads CASSLGLATVGFF. The CDR3 nucleotides are TGCGCCAGCAGCCTGGGACTGGCCACGGTTGGTTTCTTC.

The rearrangement uses TRBV9 and TRBJ1-6; D possibly corresponds to TRBD1 (5 bases). V was pared by 2 bases and J by 5 bases, with 11 bases between. Looked up from germline, CDR1 is SGDLS and CDR2 is YYNGEE. This CDR3 spans 15 amino acids. The CDR3 DNA sequence: TGTGCCAGCAGCGTCCGGGACTTAAATAATTCACCCCTCCACTTT. This codes for CASSVRDLNNSPLHF.

The chain employs TRBV5-1 and TRBJ1-4; D remains ambiguous. Germline-derived CDR1 and CDR2 are SGHRS and YFSETQ. V gave up 4 bases and J gave up 3 bases, with 13 bases separating them. CDR3 length: 15 residues. The chain's CDR3 is CASSLGLGSNEKLFF. As DNA, the CDR3 is TGCGCCAGCAGCCTGGGTCTGGGATCTAATGAAAAACTGTTTTTT.

The chain links TRBV2 to TRBJ1-2; 8 positions agree with TRBD1. The germline gives CDR1 SNHLY, CDR2 FYNNEI. The CDR3 totals 13 residues. With 6 bases clipped from V and 7 bases from J, the junction kept 7 bases outside the gene matches. The CDR3 DNA reads TGTGCCAGCAGGACGACAGGGGTTGGTGGCTACACCTTC. It yields the protein CASRTTGVGGYTF. Together with reference TRBV2 and TRBJ1-2, the CDR3 gives the full variable domain: EPEVTQTPSHQVTQMGQEVILRCVPISNHLYFYWYRQILGQKVEFLVSFYNNEISEKSEIFDDQFSVERPDGSNFTLKIRSTKLEDSAMYFCASRTTGVGGYTFGSGTRLTVV.

The chain combines TRBV10-1 with TRBJ2-5; D is possibly TRBD2 (7 bases). Gene TRBJ2-7 matches the end of the DNA better, so the J call may be wrong. The CDR3 sequence is 14 residues long. Germline loops: CDR1 WNHNN, CDR2 SYGVQD (reference sequence). Written as DNA, the CDR3 is TGCGCCAGCAGTGAGGCGGGGGCCCGCGACGAGCAGTACTTC. Translated: CASSEAGARDEQYF.

The rearrangement links TRBV10-3 to TRBJ2-5; a weak D match, TRBD2 (5 bases). V gave up 2 bases and J gave up 1 base, with 11 bases separating them. The V gene's germline CDR1 is ENHRY and CDR2 SYGVKD. This CDR3 is 15 amino acids long. In DNA, the CDR3 is TGTGCCATCAGTGAGACTGCGGGCGGCCAAGAGACCCAGTACTTC. It yields the protein CAISETAGGQETQYF.

This clone came up once. This sequence joins TRBV4-3 and TRBJ2-3; D is uncertain. Germline CDR1 LGHNA, CDR2 YSLEER. Trimming took 5 bases from V and 2 from J, leaving 8 bases between them. The length of the CDR3 is 13 residues. CDR3 nucleotides: TGCGCCAGCAGCTCAGCAGCCACAGATACGCAGTATTTT. It codes for CASSSAATDTQYF.

This clone appeared a few times. This chain connects TRBV7-9 to TRBJ2-3, with D unclear. This CDR3 comprises 15 residues. Germline CDR1 and CDR2: SEHNR and FQNEAQ (reference sequence). Trimming removed 5 bases from V and 2 bases from J, with 14 bases in between. As DNA, the CDR3 is TGTGCCAGCAGCCTCGGGTCGTCAACCACAGATACGCAGTATTTT. It codes for CASSLGSSTTDTQYF.

This clone was picked up a small number of times. This rearrangement joins TRBV19 to TRBJ1-2; 9 positions agree with TRBD1. V shed 1 base, J shed 4 bases, and the junction held 7 bases outside the gene matches. The CDR3 consists of 16 residues. Germline CDR1 is LNHDA and CDR2 is SQIVND (reference sequence). CDR3 nucleotide sequence: TGTGCCAGTAGTATAGCACGGCCGGGACAGGGCTATGGCTACACCTTC. Amino acid sequence: CASSIARPGQGYGYTF.

The chain carries TRBV6-5 and TRBJ1-5; possible D gene TRBD1, 5 bases. The V and J ends lost 4 bases and 2 bases respectively, with 12 bases between them. Germline V gene sequence: CDR1 MNHEY, CDR2 SVGAGI. The CDR3 sequence is 15 residues long. In nucleotides, the CDR3 is TGTGCCAGCAGTTCCGGGACCAGGGGCAATCAGCCCCAGCATTTT. This gives the protein CASSSGTRGNQPQHF.

The CDR3 spells CASQHRSNQPQHF. CDR3 DNA: TGTGCCAGCCAGCATAGGAGCAATCAGCCCCAGCATTTT. The V call is TRBV6-6, the J call TRBJ1-5; D gene unclear. The V and J ends lost 8 bases and 1 base respectively, with 9 bases between them. CDR3 length: 13 residues. Germline V gene data show CDR1 as MNHNY and CDR2 as SVGAGI (reference sequence).

V is TRBV28 and J is TRBJ1-1, with 7 bases lining up with TRBD1. Trimming at V came to 6 bases and at J to 5 bases, leaving 3 bases not matched to a gene. The CDR3 spans 12 residues. Germline assignment: CDR1 MDHEN and CDR2 SYDVKM. This chain's CDR3 is CASREGATEAFF. CDR3 coding DNA: TGTGCCAGCAGAGAGGGGGCGACTGAAGCTTTCTTT.

The chain employs TRBV10-3 and TRBJ1-2, with a possible D match to TRBD1 (5 bases). The CDR3 runs 13 residues. V lost 3 bases and J lost 2, with 7 bases in between. Germline V gives CDR1 ENHRY, CDR2 SYGVKD. CDR3 protein: CAISDRQNYGYTF. CDR3 DNA sequence: TGTGCCATCAGTGACAGACAGAACTATGGCTACACCTTC.

V is TRBV7-9 and J is TRBJ1-6; 7 bases line up with TRBD1. With V trimmed by 5 bases and J by 7 bases, 8 bases remained unmatched. CDR3 length equals 15 residues. Germline CDR1 SEHNR, CDR2 FQNEAQ (reference sequence). This chain's CDR3 is CASSPRTGDNSPLHF. CDR3 sequence (DNA): TGTGCCAGCAGCCCCCGGACAGGAGACAATTCACCCCTCCACTTT.

The chain joins TRBV5-4 to TRBJ1-1; tentatively, D is TRBD1 (6 bases). V was shortened by 4 bases and J by 3 bases, with 13 bases between the two germline ends. The CDR3 consists of 14 residues. Germline assignment: CDR1 SGHNT and CDR2 YYREEE (reference sequence). The CDR3: CASSNPGEYTEAFF. The DNA for the CDR3 is TGTGCCAGCAGCAACCCAGGGGAGTACACTGAAGCTTTCTTT.

V usage is TRBV5-5 and J usage is TRBJ1-2, with D unclear. Trimming removed 7 bases from V and 6 bases from J, with 16 bases in between. The CDR3 totals 13 residues. Germline values: CDR1 SGHKS, CDR2 YYEKEE (reference sequence). This CDR3 is CASGWWNLDGYTF. The CDR3 bases are TGTGCCAGCGGCTGGTGGAACTTGGATGGCTACACCTTC.

The chain recombines TRBV7-9 with TRBJ2-5; D is undetermined. CDR1 and CDR2 (germline): SEHNR, FQNEAQ (reference sequence). The CDR3 extends over 16 amino acids. Trimming shortened V by 3 bases and J by 0 bases, and 14 bases separated the two germline ends. The CDR3 nucleotides are TGTGCCAGCAGCTTCCACCCGTTTAGGTACCAAGAGACCCAGTACTTC. This sequence encodes CASSFHPFRYQETQYF.

V gene TRBV4-3 combines with J gene TRBJ2-6, with D unclear. The CDR3 contains 17 residues. Germline-derived CDR1 and CDR2 are LGHNA and YSLEER. The ends were cut back, 2 bases at V and 0 bases at J, with 11 bases in the middle. In nucleotides, the CDR3 is TGCGCCAGCAGCCAAAGAGGTCGGCCCTCTGGGGCCAACGTCCTGACTTTC. It codes for CASSQRGRPSGANVLTF.